This T cell receptor (beta chain) was profiled in a study of human T cells and chemical hapten exposure. Study background: Per-sample TCR yield variation was attributed mainly to small pooled library volume differences. Study findings and constraints: Counts of TCRs above 1 in 1000 frequency stayed unchanged with DPC sensitization.

This clonotype was found a few times. Its target is unknown. Germline CDR1 and CDR2: MNHEY and SVGAGI. V lost 0 bases to trimming and J lost 0 bases, with 7 bases between them. This CDR3 region has 15 residues. During construction of the library, unique molecular identifiers were attached to individual cDNA molecules for quantitative, reproducible TCR counting. Each CDR3 protein gets one entry after TCRdb re-called the RACE reads with MiXCR. In the table there are approximately 90,000 distinct CDR3 sequences, about 8.6% of which are singletons. Time point specified: healthy volunteer bleed at 2 weeks. Unfractionated whole blood was the source from which total RNA was extracted.

Sequencing was carried out using whole blood. The clonotype was recovered from a female donor in good health. Some clones in this sample may be carry-over from other donors' samples. V usage is TRBV6-5 and J usage is TRBJ2-3; D may be TRBD1 or TRBD2 (5 bases each). The CDR3 loop is CASSYSRDSTDTQYF. Written as DNA, the CDR3 is TGTGCCAGCAGTTACTCCCGGGACAGCACAGATACGCAGTATTTT.